Included here is one T cell receptor beta chain sequence, with context. What it recognizes is unknown. Clones were read by immunoSEQ multiplex PCR, and TCRdb kept only the in-frame ones, dropping some. The sample shows 150,000 to 200,000 clones, 86% of them seen only once. The V and J ends lost 4 bases and 7 bases, in that order; junction bases with no gene match: 13. Germline lookup yields CDR1 SGHRS and CDR2 YFSETQ. The CDR3 covers 15 residues. This entry belongs to a study of cytomegalovirus exposure and HLA in healthy donors. Whole-study results and caveats: Testing in vitro showed a few CMV-associated chains specific for CMV antigens.

The specimen was PBMCs. The receptor was isolated from a man younger than 35 in good health and CMV-seropositive. J is TRBJ2-7 and V is TRBV5-1, with TRBD2 matching over 8 bases. The DNA of the CDR3 is TGCGCCAGCAGCCCGGGCCGGGGGACTAGGCAGGAGCAGTACTTC. It codes for CASSPGRGTRQEQYF.